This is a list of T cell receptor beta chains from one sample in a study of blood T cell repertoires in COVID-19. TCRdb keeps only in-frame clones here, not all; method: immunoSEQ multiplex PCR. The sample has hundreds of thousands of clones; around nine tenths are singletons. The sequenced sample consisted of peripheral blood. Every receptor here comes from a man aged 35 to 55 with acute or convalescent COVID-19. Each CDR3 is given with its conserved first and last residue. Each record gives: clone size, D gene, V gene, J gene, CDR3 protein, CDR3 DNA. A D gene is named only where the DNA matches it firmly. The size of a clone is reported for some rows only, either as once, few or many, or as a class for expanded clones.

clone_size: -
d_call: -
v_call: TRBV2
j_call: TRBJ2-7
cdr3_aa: CASSPTTLEQYF
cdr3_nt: TGTGCCAGCAGCCCCACCACTCTCGAGCAGTACTTC

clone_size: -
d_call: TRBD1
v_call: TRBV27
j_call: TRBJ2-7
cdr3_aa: CASSRPTGGLYEQYF
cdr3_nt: TGTGCCAGCAGCCGACCGACAGGGGGCCTCTACGAGCAGTACTTC

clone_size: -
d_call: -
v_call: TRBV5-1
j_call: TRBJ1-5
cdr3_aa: CASSLGEGYQPQHF
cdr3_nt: TGCGCCAGCAGCTTGGGGGAGGGCTATCAGCCCCAGCATTTT

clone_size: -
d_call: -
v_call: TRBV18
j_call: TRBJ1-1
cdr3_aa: CASSPREEGWTEAFF
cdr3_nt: TGTGCCAGCTCACCACGTGAGGAGGGGTGGACTGAAGCTTTCTTT

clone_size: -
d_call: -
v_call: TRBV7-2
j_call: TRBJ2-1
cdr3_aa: CASSPRAGDSYNEQFF
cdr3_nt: TGTGCCAGCAGCCCGAGAGCGGGCGACTCCTACAATGAGCAGTTCTTC

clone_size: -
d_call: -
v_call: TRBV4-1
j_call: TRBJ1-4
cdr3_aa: CASSQDPTPRGEKLFF
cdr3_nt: TGCGCCAGCAGCCAAGACCCCACGCCACGAGGCGAAAAACTGTTTTTT

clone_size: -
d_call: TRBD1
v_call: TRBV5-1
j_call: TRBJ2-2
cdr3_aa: CASTIQGADTGELFF
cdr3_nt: TGCGCCAGCACCATACAGGGGGCTGACACCGGGGAGCTGTTTTTT

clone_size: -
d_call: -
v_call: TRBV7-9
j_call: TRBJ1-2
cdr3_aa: CASSTTAGQGYTF
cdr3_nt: TGTGCCAGCAGCACCACGGCGGGCCAGGGCTACACCTTC

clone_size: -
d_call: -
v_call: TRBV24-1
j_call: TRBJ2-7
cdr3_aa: CATSDSGNYEQYF
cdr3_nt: TGTGCCACCAGTGACTCAGGGAACTACGAGCAGTACTTC

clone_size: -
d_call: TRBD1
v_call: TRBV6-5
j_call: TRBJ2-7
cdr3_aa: CASRTTGYSEQYF
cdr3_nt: TGTGCCAGCAGGACGACAGGGTATTCCGAGCAGTACTTC

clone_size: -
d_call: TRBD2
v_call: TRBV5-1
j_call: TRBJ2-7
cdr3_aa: CASSFYPGLTYEQYF
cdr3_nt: TGCGCCAGCAGCTTCTACCCGGGACTAACCTACGAGCAGTACTTC

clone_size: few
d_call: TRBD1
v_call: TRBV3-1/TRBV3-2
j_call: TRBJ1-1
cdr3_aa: CASSPWDRANTEAFF
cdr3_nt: TGTGCCAGCAGCCCCTGGGACAGGGCGAACACTGAAGCTTTCTTT

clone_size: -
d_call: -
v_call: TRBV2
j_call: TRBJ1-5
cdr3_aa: CASSAGSNQPQHF
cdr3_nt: TGTGCCAGCAGTGCGGGTAGCAATCAGCCCCAGCATTTT